This paragraph reports one T cell receptor beta chain. This record belongs to a study of blood T cell repertoires in COVID-19. In the study's own analysis: The authors estimated nucleated cell counts from reference gene primer amplification. Sequencing used immunoSEQ multiplex PCR; TCRdb keeps in-frame clones, though not all of them. V and J calls and clone size follow that table, whereas D and trimming were derived from the DNA. The data show about 280,000 clones, with approximately 88% seen just once and 0.9% to 1% held by the top ten. V was pared by 1 base and J by 2 bases, with 11 bases between. CDR3 length: 15 residues. Germline V gene sequence: CDR1 ENHRY, CDR2 SYGVKD.

The source is a woman between 40 and 55 years old who had recovered from COVID-19. The chain links TRBV10-3 to TRBJ2-5, with a tentative D call TRBD2 (5 bases). Sequenced sample: peripheral blood. The CDR3 sequence: CAISEYPGTQETQYF. Here the CDR3 DNA reads TGTGCCATCAGTGAGTATCCGGGAACTCAAGAGACCCAGTACTTC.